These 21 T cell receptor beta chains share one sample of origin, sequenced in a study of shared clonotypes between healthy human individuals. The data were produced by immunoSEQ multiplex PCR, yet TCRdb's version contains in-frame clones alone and is incomplete. This table has over 1.5 million clones, 95% to 99% appearing once. The sequenced sample consisted of naive CD4+ T cells sorted from blood. The sample's subset: CD45RA+ positively selected. Receptor source: a man aged 25-40 years in good health.

The chain uses TRBV5-4 and TRBJ2-7, with a weak D call TRBD2 (5 bases). Germline assignment: CDR1 SGHNT and CDR2 YYREEE (reference sequence). The CDR3 covers 14 residues. Trimming stripped 0 bases from V and 0 bases from J, with 7 bases between. The CDR3, as DNA: TGTGCCAGCAGCTTGGCGGGATTCTCCTACGAGCAGTACTTC. As protein: CASSLAGFSYEQYF.

The rearrangement links TRBV30 to TRBJ2-2; 13 bases agree with TRBD2. Trimming at V came to 4 bases and at J to 6 bases, leaving 8 bases not matched to a gene. This CDR3 is built from 16 residues. The germline V gene has CDR1 GTSNPN and CDR2 SVGIG (reference sequence). This chain's CDR3 is CAWIGTSGNIPGELFF. As DNA, the CDR3 is TGTGCCTGGATAGGGACTAGCGGGAATATTCCCGGGGAGCTGTTTTTT.

This rearrangement joins TRBV28 to TRBJ1-2; tentatively, D is TRBD1 (5 bases). Germline assignment: CDR1 MDHEN and CDR2 SYDVKM. CDR3 size: 15 residues. V dropped 5 bases and J dropped 4 bases, with 17 bases sitting between them. The CDR3 DNA sequence: TGTGCCAGCAGTCGACGGCAGGGTGGGTTCTATGGCTACACCTTC. Its translation is CASSRRQGGFYGYTF.

The chain links TRBV5-1 to TRBJ1-1; D not resolved. The CDR3 extends over 14 amino acids. V was trimmed by 2 bases and J by 7 bases, leaving 15 bases between them. Germline lookup yields CDR1 SGHRS and CDR2 YFSETQ. CDR3 bases: TGCGCCAGCAGCTTTGACTTCGCACAGAATGAAGCTTTCTTT. This encodes CASSFDFAQNEAFF. The whole variable domain, remainder taken from reference TRBV5-1 and TRBJ1-1, is KAGVTQTPRYLIKTRGQQVTLSCSPISGHRSVSWYQQTPGQGLQFLFEYFSETQRNKGNFPGRFSGRQFSNSRSEMNVSTLELGDSALYLCASSFDFAQNEAFFGQGTRLTVV.

The chain recombines TRBV19 with TRBJ2-3; 11 bases map to TRBD2. Unmatched junction bases numbered 6, after V lost 6 bases and J lost 1 base. The germline V gene has CDR1 LNHDA and CDR2 SQIVND (reference sequence). The CDR3 covers 16 residues. The CDR3 nucleotides read TGTGCCAGTAGAATTAGCGGGAGGGCCGGCACAGATACGCAGTATTTT. The encoded protein is CASRISGRAGTDTQYF.

This clone was seen only once. The chain is built from TRBV5-1 and TRBJ2-4, with TRBD2 matching over 9 bases. With 5 bases clipped from V and 6 bases from J, the junction kept 9 bases outside the gene matches. The germline gives CDR1 SGHRS, CDR2 YFSETQ. The length of the CDR3 is 15 residues. The CDR3 region has the DNA TGCGCCAGCAGGGCGGGAGGGGGATCTCGAAACATTCAGTACTTC. This translates into CASRAGGGSRNIQYF. The whole variable domain, remainder taken from reference TRBV5-1 and TRBJ2-4, is KAGVTQTPRYLIKTRGQQVTLSCSPISGHRSVSWYQQTPGQGLQFLFEYFSETQRNKGNFPGRFSGRQFSNSRSEMNVSTLELGDSALYLCASRAGGGSRNIQYFGAGTRLSVL.

This chain connects TRBV6-1 to TRBJ1-3; 8 bases match TRBD1. Trimming removed 0 bases from V and 4 bases from J; junction bases left unmatched: 2. The CDR3 totals 15 residues. Germline V gives CDR1 MNHNS, CDR2 SASEGT. The CDR3 DNA follows: TGTGCCAGCAGTGAAGCTAGGGACAGGGGAAACACCATATATTTT. It codes for CASSEARDRGNTIYF.

About this clone: The same CDR3 arises from other DNA sequences in this sample as well. This chain uses TRBV20-1 with TRBJ1-1; D remains ambiguous. This CDR3 spans 11 amino acids. V was cut by 1 base and J by 3 bases, with 3 bases left in between. CDR1 is DFQATT and CDR2 is SNEGSKA in the germline V gene (reference sequence). The CDR3 sequence: CSARVDTEAFF. The CDR3 nucleotides are TGCAGTGCTAGAGTAGACACTGAAGCTTTCTTT.

CDR3 sequence reads: CATLGPLYNEQFF. Here the CDR3 DNA reads TGTGCCACCCTAGGGCCTCTCTACAATGAGCAGTTCTTC. The rearrangement joins TRBV28 to TRBJ2-1, with D unresolved. The V end lost 10 bases, the J end lost 3 bases, and 13 bases lay between the germline ends. CDR1 is MDHEN, CDR2 SYDVKM, per germline. CDR3 length: 13 amino acids.

V and J are TRBV19 and TRBJ1-1; D is unresolved. This CDR3 has 16 amino acids. Germline CDR1 is LNHDA and CDR2 is SQIVND (reference sequence). Trimming shortened V by 4 bases and J by 4 bases, and 19 bases separated the two germline ends. CDR3 sequence reads: CASSKGFREGGTEAFF. The DNA for the CDR3 is TGTGCCAGTAGTAAAGGCTTTCGAGAAGGAGGCACTGAAGCTTTCTTT. Full variable domain (rest looked up from reference TRBV19 and TRBJ1-1): DGGITQSPKYLFRKEGQNVTLSCEQNLNHDAMYWYRQDPGQGLRLIYYSQIVNDFQKGDIAEGYSVSREKKESFPLTVTSAQKNPTAFYLCASSKGFREGGTEAFFGQGTRLTVV.

To note about this clone: In the same sample, other DNA sequences code for this CDR3. The rearrangement links TRBV6-5 to TRBJ1-2; no definite D call. V dropped 5 bases and J dropped 2 bases, with 9 bases sitting between them. Germline assignment: CDR1 MNHEY and CDR2 SVGAGI. This CDR3 contains 13 residues. The CDR3 loop is CASSRTENYGYTF. The CDR3 bases are TGTGCCAGCAGTCGGACGGAGAACTATGGCTACACCTTC.

The chain has TRBV7-9 and TRBJ2-7; 9 bases match TRBD2. This CDR3 has 16 residues. Germline CDR1 and CDR2: SEHNR and FQNEAQ (reference sequence). V lost 5 bases and J lost 3; bases outside the gene matches: 11. DNA for the CDR3: TGTGCCAGCAGCCCCTTACCTAGCGGGATACACTACGAGCAGTACTTC. It translates to CASSPLPSGIHYEQYF.

The table lists this clone with a count of one. Other DNA sequences of this sample code for an identical CDR3. The rearrangement links TRBV5-1 to TRBJ2-6; a possible D gene is TRBD2 (6 bases). Trimming took 4 bases from V and 3 from J, leaving 11 bases between them. The V gene's germline CDR1 is SGHRS and CDR2 YFSETQ. The CDR3 loop spans 15 amino acids. CDR3 protein: CASSPAGSGANVLTF. The CDR3 DNA sequence: TGCGCCAGCAGCCCCGCGGGAAGTGGGGCCAACGTCCTGACTTTC.

The chain employs TRBV6-4 and TRBJ1-5, with D uncertain. Deletions cut 5 bases from V and 5 bases from J, with 22 bases between. The germline gives CDR1 MRHNA, CDR2 SNTAGT. The CDR3 contains 17 residues. The CDR3 is CASSSIRENKTDQPQHF. In nucleotides, the CDR3 is TGTGCCAGCAGTTCCATAAGGGAGAACAAAACGGATCAGCCCCAGCATTTT.

The rearrangement links TRBV7-8 to TRBJ2-2; D unresolved. This CDR3 is built from 22 residues. CDR1 and CDR2 from the germline V gene are SGHVS and FQNEAQ. V shed 0 bases and J shed 2 bases, with 28 bases lying between them. CDR3 DNA: TGTGCCAGCAGCTTAGCCCCTTATCGGGTAGATCGCTCCACTACCAACACCGGGGAGCTGTTTTTT. Translation: CASSLAPYRVDRSTTNTGELFF.

The rearrangement joins TRBV5-1 to TRBJ2-2; TRBD1 is a possible D gene (7 bases). The V end lost 4 bases, the J end lost 4 bases, and 14 bases lay between the germline ends. Germline-derived CDR1 and CDR2 are SGHRS and YFSETQ. The CDR3 has 15 residues. CDR3 amino acids: CASSAGQLGTGELFF. The DNA for the CDR3 is TGCGCCAGCAGCGCGGGACAGTTGGGCACCGGGGAGCTGTTTTTT.

The chain employs TRBV7-9 and TRBJ1-2; 11 bases fit TRBD1. V was pared by 3 bases and J by 3 bases, with 3 bases of the junction left unmatched. The CDR3 has 15 amino acids. The germline V gene encodes CDR1 SEHNR and CDR2 FQNEAQ (reference sequence). The CDR3 region has the DNA TGTGCCAGCAGCTTCGGACAGGGGGCGGACTATGGCTACACCTTC. Translating gives CASSFGQGADYGYTF.

The J gene is TRBJ2-5, the V gene TRBV2, with 9 bases lining up with TRBD1. CDR3 length equals 14 residues. The J segment lost 5 bases and the V segment lost 8 bases, leaving 9 bases of the junction unmatched. Germline-derived CDR1 and CDR2 are SNHLY and FYNNEI. The CDR3 is CASGPRTGAETQYF. CDR3 nucleotides: TGTGCCAGCGGGCCAAGGACAGGGGCGGAGACCCAGTACTTC. Filled out from reference TRBV2 and TRBJ2-5, the complete variable domain reads EPEVTQTPSHQVTQMGQEVILRCVPISNHLYFYWYRQILGQKVEFLVSFYNNEISEKSEIFDDQFSVERPDGSNFTLKIRSTKLEDSAMYFCASGPRTGAETQYFGPGTRLLVL.

This rearrangement joins TRBV9 to TRBJ1-2; a weak D match, TRBD1 (5 bases). CDR1 and CDR2 (germline): SGDLS, YYNGEE. Trimming shortened V by 0 bases and J by 8 bases, and 11 bases separated the two germline ends. The length of the CDR3 is 13 residues. CDR3 bases: TGTGCCAGCAGCGTAGCAGGGTTAATAGGCTACACCTTC. Its protein product is CASSVAGLIGYTF. Full variable domain (outside the CDR3, taken from reference TRBV9 and TRBJ1-2): DSGVTQTPKHLITATGQRVTLRCSPRSGDLSVYWYQQSLDQGLQFLIQYYNGEERAKGNILERFSAQQFPDLHSELNLSSLELGDSALYFCASSVAGLIGYTFGSGTRLTVV.

The rearrangement links TRBV6-1 to TRBJ1-2; D gene uncertain. This CDR3 region has 14 residues. V was pared by 1 base and J by 8 bases, with 14 bases between. Germline-derived CDR1 and CDR2 are MNHNS and SASEGT. CDR3 protein: CASSEVRSRGGYTF. The CDR3 DNA is TGTGCCAGCAGTGAAGTTCGAAGCCGAGGAGGCTACACCTTC.

The chain couples TRBV9 to TRBJ1-3, with 10 bases fitting TRBD1. Germline values: CDR1 SGDLS, CDR2 YYNGEE. V lost 3 bases, J lost 4 bases, and 4 bases stayed unmatched. The CDR3 sequence is 15 residues long. CDR3: CASSAGTGVGNTIYF. CDR3 DNA: TGTGCCAGCAGCGCCGGGACAGGGGTCGGAAACACCATATATTTT.